Below, one T cell receptor beta chain is given with its context. The length of the CDR3 is 16 residues. V was pared by 6 bases and J by 3 bases, with 10 bases of the junction left unmatched. The germline V gene encodes CDR1 SEHNR and CDR2 FQNEAQ (reference sequence). The primer mix had 60 Vbeta and 13 Jbeta primers. Libraries were prepared by immunoSEQ multiplex PCR; TCRdb keeps only in-frame clonotypes and omits some of them. The data hold 150,000 to 200,000 clones, with roughly 85% observed a single time. The data belong to a study of cytomegalovirus exposure and HLA in healthy donors. Sequenced input: PBMCs. The receptor was isolated from a man younger than 30 in good health and CMV-seropositive. The V call is TRBV7-9, the J call TRBJ2-5; 10 bases match TRBD2. Written as DNA, the CDR3 is TGTGCCAGCAGACGACCGGGACTAGCGAGGGAAGAGACCCAGTACTTC. It translates to CASRRPGLAREETQYF.